These 20 T cell receptor beta chains originate from one sample sequenced in a study of tumor-infiltrating lymphocytes in primary liver carcinoma. TCR beta cDNA was reverse-transcribed from about 500 ng of total RNA. The reaction used a constant-region primer and ProtoScript II reverse transcriptase. Three nested multiplex PCR rounds of slightly modified ARM-PCR generated TCR beta libraries. Forward primers for TRBV1-TRBV30 and a C-beta reverse primer served the first two PCR rounds, at roughly 10 cycles each. TCRdb passed the multiplex PCR reads through MiXCR, listing each CDR3 protein once. The sample includes fewer than 400,000 distinct CDR3 sequences, about three fifths of them seen just once. Germline DNA was also extracted, and blood RNA derived from unsorted whole blood. Sequencing was done on a sample of peripheral blood. Receptors originate from a woman in her twenties or thirties with primary liver carcinoma and hepatitis B virus infection.

A remark on this clonotype: This CDR3 fails to terminate in the conserved phenylalanine or tryptophan, so it likely reflects a read error. DNA of the CDR3: TGTGCCAGCAGCCCGGGGACTAGCACCAATGAGCAGTTCATC. Translating gives CASSPGTSTNEQFI. This chain connects TRBV6-6 to TRBJ2-1, with 9 positions matching TRBD2. V was pared by 6 bases and J by 6 bases, with 6 bases of the junction left unmatched. CDR3 size: 14 residues. The germline V gene encodes CDR1 MNHNY and CDR2 SVGAGI (reference sequence).

This clonotype was observed at least ten times. V usage is TRBV11-2 and J usage is TRBJ2-7, with 11 nucleotides matching TRBD1. This CDR3 comprises 17 residues. The germline V gene has CDR1 SGHAT and CDR2 FQNNGV. Unmatched junction bases numbered 6, after V lost 1 base and J lost 1 base. The DNA for the CDR3 is TGTGCCAGCAGCTTAGGGACAGGGGGCGTCTCTTCCTACGAGCAGTACTTC. This codes for CASSLGTGGVSSYEQYF.

Note on this clonotype: This may arise from a read error, as a much more abundant clone is one base away. The chain couples TRBV4-2 to TRBJ2-3; D tentatively reads TRBD1 or TRBD2 (5 bases each). The germline gives CDR1 LGHNA, CDR2 YNFKEQ. The CDR3 length is 15 residues. CDR3 amino acids: CARSQDPGTTDTQYF. The DNA of the CDR3 is TGTGCCCGCAGCCAAGATCCGGGGACCACAGATACGCAGTATTTT.

Note on this clonotype: Given a much more abundant clone one base away, this may be a read error. This chain uses TRBV6-1 with TRBJ1-4, with no clear D. Germline V gene sequence: CDR1 MNHNS, CDR2 SASEGT. The CDR3 spans 13 residues. V was cut by 7 bases and J by 7 bases, with 13 bases left in between. CDR3 region: CASTTQPPEKLFF. CDR3 nucleotides: TGTGCCAGCACGACACAGCCTCCTGAAAAACTGTTTTTT.

This clonotype was recorded once. The V and J genes are TRBV6-2 or TRBV6-3 and TRBJ2-1, with D perhaps matching TRBD1 (5 bases). V was clipped by 11 bases and J by 0 bases, with 17 bases between them. Germline CDR1 MNHEY, CDR2 SVGEGT. The CDR3 covers 15 residues. CDR3 nucleotides: TGTGCCTGCACCTCAGACAGCTTCTCCTACAATGAGCAGTTCTTC. The encoded protein is CACTSDSFSYNEQFF.

CDR3: CTISRVRNSPLHF. CDR3 sequence (DNA): TGTACCATCAGCCGGGTGAGGAATTCACCCCTCCACTTT. V and J are TRBV11-3 and TRBJ1-6; no definite D call. The germline gives CDR1 SGHNT, CDR2 YENEEA. CDR3 length equals 13 residues.

This clonotype was counted between two and nine times. The rearrangement joins TRBV30 to TRBJ2-1; 9 bases are a match to TRBD2. The CDR3 consists of 16 residues. The trim removed 4 bases at V and 4 bases at J, leaving 11 bases unmatched. Germline CDR1 is GTSNPN and CDR2 is SVGIG (reference sequence). This CDR3 is CAWIGKAGGQYNEQFF. As DNA, the CDR3 is TGTGCCTGGATAGGTAAAGCGGGAGGTCAATACAATGAGCAGTTCTTC.

On this clonotype itself: One end of the junction varies from germline; a read error may be responsible. The chain has TRBV4-1 and TRBJ2-5, with D possibly TRBD2 on 6 matching bases. The CDR3 runs 15 residues. Germline CDR1 is MGHRA and CDR2 is YSYEKL. The CDR3 reads CANSPPNSGEETQYF. The CDR3 DNA is TGCGCCAACAGCCCGCCCAACTCGGGGGAAGAGACCCAGTACTTC.

To note about this clonotype: An end of the junction differs from the germline gene, which may be a read error. This chain uses TRBV12-3 or TRBV12-4 with TRBJ1-2, with D tentatively TRBD1 (5 bases). This CDR3 comprises 13 residues. The CDR3: CASSLRTLYDYTF. The CDR3 nucleotides read TGTGCCAGCAGTTTGAGGACACTTTATGACTACACCTTC.

This clonotype appeared once. CDR3 residues: CASNSSGHSYEQYF. The CDR3 nucleotides read TGTGCCAGCAACTCCTCGGGACACTCCTACGAGCAGTACTTC. The chain couples TRBV12-3 or TRBV12-4 to TRBJ2-7; D might be TRBD1 (6 bases). This CDR3 contains 14 residues. Trimming pared 7 bases from V and 0 bases from J, leaving 13 bases between.

Note on this clonotype: Being one base from a much bigger clone, this may be a read error. This rearrangement joins TRBV4-2 to TRBJ2-1; 9 bases map to TRBD2. The CDR3 extends over 16 amino acids. Germline CDR1 and CDR2: LGHNA and YNFKEQ. Trimming at V came to 2 bases and at J to 4 bases, leaving 6 bases not matched to a gene. The CDR3 spells CASSQQTSGQYNEQFF. CDR3 nucleotides: TGTGCCAGCAGCCAACAGACTAGCGGACAATACAATGAGCAGTTCTTC.

The rearrangement links TRBV11-2 to TRBJ1-6; the D gene is possibly TRBD1 (5 bases). Germline V lookup: CDR1 SGHAT, CDR2 FQNNGV. The CDR3 contains 13 residues. The V and J ends lost 5 bases and 14 bases respectively, with 16 bases between them. CDR3 DNA: TGTGCCAGCAGCCCACATTCGAGGACATCCCTCCACTTT. The encoded protein is CASSPHSRTSLHF.

Remarks on this clonotype: Given the absence of the conserved phenylalanine or tryptophan at the CDR3 end, a read error is likely. The chain carries TRBV11-2 and TRBJ2-1; 10 bases are shared with TRBD2. Trimming took 5 bases from V and 8 from J; bases not matched to a gene: 9. Germline values: CDR1 SGHAT, CDR2 FQNNGV. CDR3 length: 15 residues. CDR3 loop: CASSPSSGGLDEQFL. The CDR3 DNA reads as TGTGCCAGCAGCCCTTCTAGCGGGGGCCTTGATGAGCAGTTCTTA.

V usage is TRBV28 and J usage is TRBJ2-1, with D unclear. The CDR3 has 13 amino acids. Per the germline V gene, CDR1 is MDHEN and CDR2 is SYDVKM. V lost 5 bases and J lost 3, with 8 bases in between. The CDR3 coding sequence is TGTGCCAGCAGTCCGCCCTACTACAATGAGCAGTTCTTC. Translation: CASSPPYYNEQFF. Combining the CDR3 with reference TRBV28 and TRBJ2-1 gives the whole variable domain DVKVTQSSRYLVKRTGEKVFLECVQDMDHENMFWYRQDPGLGLRLIYFSYDVKMKEKGDIPEGYSVSREKKERFSLILESASTNQTSMYLCASSPPYYNEQFFGPGTRLTVL.

This clonotype was recorded once. It is likely a read error, because the conserved phenylalanine at the end of the CDR3 is missing. The chain recombines TRBV12-3 or TRBV12-4 with TRBJ1-6; no clear D. With 3 bases removed from V and 11 bases from J, the gap between germline ends came to 11 bases. This CDR3 is built from 13 residues. The DNA of the CDR3 is TGTGCCAGCAGTTTTAACCGGGCAGCACCCCTCCACATT. This sequence encodes CASSFNRAAPLHI.

A remark on this clonotype: A single base separates this from a much larger clone, so it may be a read error. The V call is TRBV6-5, the J call TRBJ2-3; possibly TRBD2 for D (5 bases). The CDR3 runs to 15 residues. Germline loops: CDR1 MNHEY, CDR2 SVGAGI. CDR3 coding DNA: TGTGCCACCAGTTTTTCGGGCGGGAGCACAGATACGCAGTATTTT. The encoded protein is CATSFSGGSTDTQYF.

Comment on this clonotype: One end of the junction does not line up with germline, which may come from a read error. The chain uses TRBV5-1 and TRBJ2-5, with TRBD1 matching over 8 bases. This CDR3 has 17 amino acids. CDR1 is SGHRS, CDR2 YFSETQ, per germline. The CDR3 protein is CASSPSGTGSQVETQYF. The CDR3 DNA is TGCGCCAGCAGCCCCTCCGGGACAGGTTCTCAAGTCGAGACTCAGTACTTC.

This clonotype has at least ten counts. The chain links TRBV12-3 or TRBV12-4 to TRBJ2-1; D ambiguous. The CDR3 covers 14 residues. Trimming pared 5 bases from V and 5 bases from J, leaving 13 bases between. CDR3: CASSPATADNEQFF. Here the CDR3 DNA reads TGTGCCAGCAGTCCGGCCACGGCAGACAATGAGCAGTTCTTC.

This clonotype was detected only a few times. The J gene is TRBJ2-2, the V gene TRBV6-5, with TRBD2 identical over 7 bases. CDR1 is MNHEY and CDR2 is SVGAGI in the germline V gene. The J segment lost 7 bases and the V segment lost 1 base, leaving 9 bases of the junction unmatched. The CDR3 has 16 residues. The CDR3 loop reads CASSYFGTNKSGELFF. CDR3 coding DNA: TGTGCCAGCAGTTACTTTGGGACTAACAAGAGCGGGGAGCTGTTTTTT.

This clonotype was recorded only once. The J gene is TRBJ2-4, the V gene TRBV11-2; D gene unclear. Germline V lookup: CDR1 SGHAT, CDR2 FQNNGV. V shed 5 bases and J shed 2 bases, with 16 bases lying between them. This CDR3 is 16 amino acids long. CDR3 nucleotides: TGTGCCAGCAGCCCGGGTGATCTGATAACCAAAAACATTCAGTACTTC. It yields the protein CASSPGDLITKNIQYF.